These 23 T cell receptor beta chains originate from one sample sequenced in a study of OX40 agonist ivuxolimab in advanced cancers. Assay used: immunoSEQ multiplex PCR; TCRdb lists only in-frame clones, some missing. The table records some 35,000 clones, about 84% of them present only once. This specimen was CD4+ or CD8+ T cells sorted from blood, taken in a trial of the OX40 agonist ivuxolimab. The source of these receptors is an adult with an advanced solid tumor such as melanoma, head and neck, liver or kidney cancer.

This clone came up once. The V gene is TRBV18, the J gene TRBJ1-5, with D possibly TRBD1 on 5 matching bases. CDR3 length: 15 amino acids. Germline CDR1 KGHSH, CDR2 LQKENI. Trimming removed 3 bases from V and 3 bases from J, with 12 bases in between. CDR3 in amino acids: CASSPFEGINQPQHF. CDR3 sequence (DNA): TGTGCCAGCTCACCGTTCGAGGGGATCAATCAGCCCCAGCATTTT.

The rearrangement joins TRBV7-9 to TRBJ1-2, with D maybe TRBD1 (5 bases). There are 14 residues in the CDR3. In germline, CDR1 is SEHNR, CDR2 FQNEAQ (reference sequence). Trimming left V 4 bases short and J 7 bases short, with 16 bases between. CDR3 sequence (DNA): TGTGCCAGCAGCTCCCAGGGCCGGAGGGGTGGCTACACCTTC. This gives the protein CASSSQGRRGGYTF.

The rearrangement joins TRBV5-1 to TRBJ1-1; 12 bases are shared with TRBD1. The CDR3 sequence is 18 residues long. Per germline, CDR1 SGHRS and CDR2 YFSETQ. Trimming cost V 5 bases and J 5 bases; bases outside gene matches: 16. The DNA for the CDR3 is TGCGCCAGCAGGGGGACCGGGACAGGGGGCCCCCCGGAGACTGAAGCTTTCTTT. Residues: CASRGTGTGGPPETEAFF. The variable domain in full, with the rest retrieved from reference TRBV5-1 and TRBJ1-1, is KAGVTQTPRYLIKTRGQQVTLSCSPISGHRSVSWYQQTPGQGLQFLFEYFSETQRNKGNFPGRFSGRQFSNSRSEMNVSTLELGDSALYLCASRGTGTGGPPETEAFFGQGTRLTVV.

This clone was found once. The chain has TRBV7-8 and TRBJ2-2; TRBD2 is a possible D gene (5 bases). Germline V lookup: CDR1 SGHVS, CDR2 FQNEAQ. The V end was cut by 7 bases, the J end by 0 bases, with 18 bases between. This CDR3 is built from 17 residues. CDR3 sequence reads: CASTRAAAYSNTGELFF. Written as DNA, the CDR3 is TGTGCCAGCACCCGGGCAGCGGCTTACTCGAACACCGGGGAGCTGTTTTTT.

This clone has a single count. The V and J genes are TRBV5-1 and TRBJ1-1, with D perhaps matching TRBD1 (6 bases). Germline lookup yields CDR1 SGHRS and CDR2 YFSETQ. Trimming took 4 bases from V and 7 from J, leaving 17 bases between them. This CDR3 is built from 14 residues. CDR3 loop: CASSPTQGPFEAFF. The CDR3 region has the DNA TGCGCCAGCAGCCCAACACAGGGCCCGTTTGAAGCTTTCTTT.

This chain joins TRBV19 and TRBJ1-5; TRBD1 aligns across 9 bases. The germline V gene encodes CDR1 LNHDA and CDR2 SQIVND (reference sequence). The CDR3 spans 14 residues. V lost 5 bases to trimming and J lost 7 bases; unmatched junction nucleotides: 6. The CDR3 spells CASSPVDRGQPQHF. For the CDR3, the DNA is TGTGCCAGTAGTCCCGTGGACAGGGGCCAGCCCCAGCATTTT.

Written as DNA, the CDR3 is TGTGCCAGCAGACCGGGACAGGGAGGTTCCGGGGAGCTGTTTTTT. Encoded protein: CASRPGQGGSGELFF. The chain recombines TRBV6-4 with TRBJ2-2; TRBD1 matches at 9 bases. Germline lookup yields CDR1 MRHNA and CDR2 SNTAGT. J was trimmed by 6 bases and V by 6 bases; bases with no gene match: 8. CDR3 length: 15 amino acids.

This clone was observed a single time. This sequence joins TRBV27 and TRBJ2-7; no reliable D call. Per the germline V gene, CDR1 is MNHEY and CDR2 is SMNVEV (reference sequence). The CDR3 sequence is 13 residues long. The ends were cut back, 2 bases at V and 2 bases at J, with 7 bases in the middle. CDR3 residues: CASSLRLAYEQYF. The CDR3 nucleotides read TGTGCCAGCAGTTTAAGGTTAGCCTACGAGCAGTACTTC.

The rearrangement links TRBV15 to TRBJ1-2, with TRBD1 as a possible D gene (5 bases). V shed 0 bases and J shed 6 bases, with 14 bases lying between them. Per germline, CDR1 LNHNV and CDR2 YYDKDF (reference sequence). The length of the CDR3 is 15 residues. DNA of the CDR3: TGTGCCACCAGCAGAGAAGAGGCAGGGTTGGATGGCTACACCTTC. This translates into CATSREEAGLDGYTF.

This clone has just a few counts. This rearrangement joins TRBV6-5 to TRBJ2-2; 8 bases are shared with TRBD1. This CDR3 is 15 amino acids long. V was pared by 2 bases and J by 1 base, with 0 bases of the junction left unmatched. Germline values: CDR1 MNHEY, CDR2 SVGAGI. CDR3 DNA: TGTGCCAGCAGTTACGACAGGGGGAACACCGGGGAGCTGTTTTTT. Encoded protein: CASSYDRGNTGELFF.

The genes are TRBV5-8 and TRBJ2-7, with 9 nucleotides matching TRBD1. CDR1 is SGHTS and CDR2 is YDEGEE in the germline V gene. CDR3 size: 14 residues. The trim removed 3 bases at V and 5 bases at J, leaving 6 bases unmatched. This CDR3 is CASSWGQGRDEQYF. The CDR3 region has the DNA TGTGCCAGCAGCTGGGGACAGGGAAGAGACGAGCAGTACTTC.

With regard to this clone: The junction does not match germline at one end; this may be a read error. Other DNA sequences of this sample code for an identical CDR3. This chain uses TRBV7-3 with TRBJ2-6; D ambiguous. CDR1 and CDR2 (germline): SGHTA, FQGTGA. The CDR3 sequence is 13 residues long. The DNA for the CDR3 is TGTGCCAGCAGCTACACTGGAGCCAACGTCCTGACTTTC. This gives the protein CASSYTGANVLTF.

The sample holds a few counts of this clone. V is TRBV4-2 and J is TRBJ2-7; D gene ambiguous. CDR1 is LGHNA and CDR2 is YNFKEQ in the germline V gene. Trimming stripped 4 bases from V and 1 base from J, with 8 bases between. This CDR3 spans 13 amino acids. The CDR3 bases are TGTGCCAGCAGCCCAGGACCGTCCTACGAGCAGTACTTC. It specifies CASSPGPSYEQYF.

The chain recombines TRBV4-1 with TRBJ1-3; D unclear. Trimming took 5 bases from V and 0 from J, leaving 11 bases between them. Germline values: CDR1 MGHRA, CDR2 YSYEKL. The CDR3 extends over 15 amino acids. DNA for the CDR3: TGCGCCAGCAGCTCCTCAGGTCGCTCTGGAAACACCATATATTTT. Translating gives CASSSSGRSGNTIYF.

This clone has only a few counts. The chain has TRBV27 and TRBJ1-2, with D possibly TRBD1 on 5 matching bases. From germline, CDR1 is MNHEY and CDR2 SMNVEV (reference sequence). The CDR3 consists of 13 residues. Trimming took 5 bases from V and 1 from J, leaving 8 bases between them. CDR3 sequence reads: CASSGADNYGYTF. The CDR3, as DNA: TGTGCCAGCAGTGGGGCAGATAACTATGGCTACACCTTC.

CDR3 sequence (DNA): TGTGCCAGCAGTCAAGAACCGGGACAGGGACATGGCTACACCTTC. It yields the protein CASSQEPGQGHGYTF. The chain carries TRBV11-2 and TRBJ1-2; 9 nucleotides agree with TRBD1. Germline lookup yields CDR1 SGHAT and CDR2 FQNNGV. V gave up 6 bases and J gave up 6 bases; unmatched junction bases: 11. The CDR3 runs 15 residues.

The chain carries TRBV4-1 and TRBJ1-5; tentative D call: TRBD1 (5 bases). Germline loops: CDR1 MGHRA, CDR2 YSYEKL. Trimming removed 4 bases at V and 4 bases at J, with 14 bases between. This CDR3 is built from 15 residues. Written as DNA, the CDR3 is TGCGCCAGCAGCCCCTCGACTGGGGGTAATCAGCCCCAGCATTTT. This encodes CASSPSTGGNQPQHF.

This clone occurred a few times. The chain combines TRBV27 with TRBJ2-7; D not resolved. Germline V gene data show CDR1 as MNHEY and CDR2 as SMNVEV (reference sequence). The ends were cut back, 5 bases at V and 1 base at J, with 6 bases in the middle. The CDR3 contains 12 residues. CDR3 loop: CASSAPSYEQYF. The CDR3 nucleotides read TGTGCCAGCAGTGCCCCGTCCTACGAGCAGTACTTC.

The CDR3 loop reads CASSPVRGGEQYF. The CDR3 nucleotides are TGTGCCAGTAGTCCTGTTCGAGGGGGCGAGCAGTACTTC. The gene calls are TRBV19 and TRBJ2-7; perhaps TRBD1 as D (6 bases). CDR3 length equals 13 residues. Germline CDR1 and CDR2: LNHDA and SQIVND (reference sequence). The V end was cut by 5 bases, the J end by 6 bases, with 14 bases between.

CDR3: CASSLGEKRTDTQYF. CDR3 nucleotide sequence: TGTGCCAGCAGCTTAGGGGAGAAGCGTACAGATACGCAGTATTTT. The chain joins TRBV7-9 to TRBJ2-3; a possible D gene is TRBD2 (5 bases). Deletions cut 1 base from V and 3 bases from J, with 11 bases between. The CDR3 loop spans 15 amino acids. CDR1 SEHNR and CDR2 FQNEAQ come from the germline V gene (reference sequence). The full variable domain, completed using reference TRBV7-9 and TRBJ2-3, is DTGVSQNPRHKITKRGQNVTFRCDPISEHNRLYWYRQTLGQGPEFLTYFQNEAQLEKSRLLSDRFSAERPKGSFSTLEIQRTEQGDSAMYLCASSLGEKRTDTQYFGPGTRLTVL.

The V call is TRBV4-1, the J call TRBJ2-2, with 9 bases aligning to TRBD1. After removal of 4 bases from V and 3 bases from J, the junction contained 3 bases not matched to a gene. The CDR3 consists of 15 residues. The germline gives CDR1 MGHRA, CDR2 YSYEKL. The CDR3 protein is CASSPGQGHTGELFF. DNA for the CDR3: TGCGCCAGCAGCCCGGGACAGGGTCACACCGGGGAGCTGTTTTTT.

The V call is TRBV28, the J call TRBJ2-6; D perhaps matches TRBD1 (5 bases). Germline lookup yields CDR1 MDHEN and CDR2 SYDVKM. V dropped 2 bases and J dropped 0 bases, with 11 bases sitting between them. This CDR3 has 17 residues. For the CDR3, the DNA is TGTGCCAGCAGTTTAGAGACAGCTAACTCTGGGGCCAACGTCCTGACTTTC. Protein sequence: CASSLETANSGANVLTF.

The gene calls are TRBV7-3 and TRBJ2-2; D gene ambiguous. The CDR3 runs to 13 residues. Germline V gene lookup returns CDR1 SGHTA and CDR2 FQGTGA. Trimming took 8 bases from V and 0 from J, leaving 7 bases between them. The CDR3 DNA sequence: TGTGCCAGCCGCGCCCCGAACACCGGGGAGCTGTTTTTT. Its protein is CASRAPNTGELFF. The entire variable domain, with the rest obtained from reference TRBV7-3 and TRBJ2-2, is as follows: GAGVSQTPSNKVTEKGKYVELRCDPISGHTALYWYRQSLGQGPEFLIYFQGTGAADDSGLPNDRFFAVRPEGSVSTLKIQRTERGDSAVYLCASRAPNTGELFFGEGSRLTVL.